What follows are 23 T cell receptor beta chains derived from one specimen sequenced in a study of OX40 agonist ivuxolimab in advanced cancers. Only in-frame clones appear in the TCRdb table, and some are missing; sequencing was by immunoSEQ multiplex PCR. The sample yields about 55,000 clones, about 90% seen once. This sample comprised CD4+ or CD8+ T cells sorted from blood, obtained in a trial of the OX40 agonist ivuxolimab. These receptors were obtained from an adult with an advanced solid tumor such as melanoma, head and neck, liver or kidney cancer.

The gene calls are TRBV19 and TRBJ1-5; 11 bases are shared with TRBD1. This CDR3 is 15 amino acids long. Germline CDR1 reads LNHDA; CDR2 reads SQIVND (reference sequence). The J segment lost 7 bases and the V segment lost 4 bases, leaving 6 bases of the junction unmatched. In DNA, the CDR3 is TGTGCCAGTAGTACGGACAGGGGGCGCGGCCAGCCCCAGCATTTT. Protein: CASSTDRGRGQPQHF. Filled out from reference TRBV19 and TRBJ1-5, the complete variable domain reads DGGITQSPKYLFRKEGQNVTLSCEQNLNHDAMYWYRQDPGQGLRLIYYSQIVNDFQKGDIAEGYSVSREKKESFPLTVTSAQKNPTAFYLCASSTDRGRGQPQHFGDGTRLSIL.

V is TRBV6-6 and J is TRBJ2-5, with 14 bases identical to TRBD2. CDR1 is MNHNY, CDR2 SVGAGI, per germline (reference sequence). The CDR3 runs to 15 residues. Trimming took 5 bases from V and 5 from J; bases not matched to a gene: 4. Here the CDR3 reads CASSLGLAGGETQYF. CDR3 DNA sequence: TGTGCCAGCAGTCTCGGACTAGCGGGAGGTGAGACCCAGTACTTC.

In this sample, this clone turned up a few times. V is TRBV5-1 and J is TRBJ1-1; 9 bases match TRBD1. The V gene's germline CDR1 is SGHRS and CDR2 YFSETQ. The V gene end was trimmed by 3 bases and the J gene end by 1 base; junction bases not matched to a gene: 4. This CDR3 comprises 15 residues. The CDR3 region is CASSYRGRENTEAFF. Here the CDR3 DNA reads TGCGCCAGCAGCTACAGGGGGCGGGAGAACACTGAAGCTTTCTTT.

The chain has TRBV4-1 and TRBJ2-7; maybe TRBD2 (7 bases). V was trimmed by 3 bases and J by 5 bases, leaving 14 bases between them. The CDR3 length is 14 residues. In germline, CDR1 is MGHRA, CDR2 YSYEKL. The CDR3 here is CASSHRGRAHEQYF. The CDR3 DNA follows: TGCGCCAGCAGCCATAGGGGGAGGGCCCACGAGCAGTACTTC.

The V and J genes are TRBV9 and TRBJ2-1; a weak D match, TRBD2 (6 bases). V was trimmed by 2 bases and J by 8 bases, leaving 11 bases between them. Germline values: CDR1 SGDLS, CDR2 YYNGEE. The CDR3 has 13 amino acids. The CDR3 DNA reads TGTGCCAGCAGCGTTACTAGCAAAGATGAGCAGTTCTTC. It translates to CASSVTSKDEQFF.

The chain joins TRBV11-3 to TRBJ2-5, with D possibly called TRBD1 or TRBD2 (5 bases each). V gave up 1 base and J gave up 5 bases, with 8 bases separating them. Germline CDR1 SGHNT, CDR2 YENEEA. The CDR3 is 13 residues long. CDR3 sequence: CASSLARDETQYF. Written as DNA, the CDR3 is TGTGCCAGCAGCTTAGCCAGGGACGAGACCCAGTACTTC. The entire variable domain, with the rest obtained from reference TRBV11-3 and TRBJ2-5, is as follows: EAGVVQSPRYKIIEKKQPVAFWCNPISGHNTLYWYLQNLGQGPELLIRYENEEAVDDSQLPKDRFSAERLKGVDSTLKIQPAELGDSAVYLCASSLARDETQYFGPGTRLLVL.

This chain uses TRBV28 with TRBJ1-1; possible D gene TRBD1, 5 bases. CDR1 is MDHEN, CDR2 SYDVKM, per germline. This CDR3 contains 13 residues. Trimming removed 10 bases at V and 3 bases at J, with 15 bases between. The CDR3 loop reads CATKVGGYTEAFF. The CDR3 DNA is TGTGCCACCAAGGTCGGGGGGTACACTGAAGCTTTCTTT.

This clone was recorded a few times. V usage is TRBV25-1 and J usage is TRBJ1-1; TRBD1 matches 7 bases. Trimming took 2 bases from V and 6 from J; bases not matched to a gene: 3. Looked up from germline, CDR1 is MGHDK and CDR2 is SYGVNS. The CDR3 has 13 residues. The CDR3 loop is CASSEPGTAEAFF. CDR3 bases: TGTGCCAGCAGTGAACCGGGGACAGCTGAAGCTTTCTTT.

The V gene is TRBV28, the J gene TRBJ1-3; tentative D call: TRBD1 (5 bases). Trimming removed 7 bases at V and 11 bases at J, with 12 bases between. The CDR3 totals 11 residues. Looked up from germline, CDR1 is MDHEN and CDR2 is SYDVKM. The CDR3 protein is CASKQGNSIYF. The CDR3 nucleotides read TGTGCCAGCAAGCAGGGTAATTCCATATATTTT.

The CDR3 bases are TGTGCCAGCAGTTACTTGACGACAGGGAACACCGGGGAGCTGTTTTTT. Translated: CASSYLTTGNTGELFF. The rearrangement joins TRBV6-5 to TRBJ2-2; possible D gene TRBD1, 6 bases. The CDR3 runs to 16 residues. The ends were cut back, 1 base at V and 1 base at J, with 10 bases in the middle. Germline assignment: CDR1 MNHEY and CDR2 SVGAGI.

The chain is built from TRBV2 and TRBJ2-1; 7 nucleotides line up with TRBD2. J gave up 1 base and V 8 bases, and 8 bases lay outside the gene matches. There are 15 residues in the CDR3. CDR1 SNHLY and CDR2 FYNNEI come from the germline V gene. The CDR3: CASHPRSGSYNEQFF. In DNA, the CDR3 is TGTGCCAGCCACCCCCGTAGCGGGTCCTACAATGAGCAGTTCTTC.

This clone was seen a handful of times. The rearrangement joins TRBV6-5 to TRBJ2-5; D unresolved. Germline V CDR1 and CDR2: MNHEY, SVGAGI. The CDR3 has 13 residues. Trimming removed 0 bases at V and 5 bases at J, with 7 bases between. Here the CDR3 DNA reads TGTGCCAGCAGTTACTCGACGGCCGAGACCCAGTACTTC. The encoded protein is CASSYSTAETQYF.

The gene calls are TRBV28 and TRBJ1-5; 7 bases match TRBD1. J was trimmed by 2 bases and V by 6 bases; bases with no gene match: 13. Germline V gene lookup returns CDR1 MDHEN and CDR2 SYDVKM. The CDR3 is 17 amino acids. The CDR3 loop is CASRYEGAVRGNQPQHF. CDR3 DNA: TGTGCCAGCAGGTACGAGGGGGCCGTGAGGGGCAATCAGCCCCAGCATTTT.

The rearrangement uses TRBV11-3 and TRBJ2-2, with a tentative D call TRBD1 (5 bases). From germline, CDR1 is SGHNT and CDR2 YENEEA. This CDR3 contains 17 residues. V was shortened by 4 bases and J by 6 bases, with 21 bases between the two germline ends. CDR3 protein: CASSSSTMGHRPGELFF. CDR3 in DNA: TGTGCCAGCAGCTCCAGCACTATGGGGCATCGGCCCGGGGAGCTGTTTTTT. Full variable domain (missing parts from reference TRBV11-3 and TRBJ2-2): EAGVVQSPRYKIIEKKQPVAFWCNPISGHNTLYWYLQNLGQGPELLIRYENEEAVDDSQLPKDRFSAERLKGVDSTLKIQPAELGDSAVYLCASSSSTMGHRPGELFFGEGSRLTVL.

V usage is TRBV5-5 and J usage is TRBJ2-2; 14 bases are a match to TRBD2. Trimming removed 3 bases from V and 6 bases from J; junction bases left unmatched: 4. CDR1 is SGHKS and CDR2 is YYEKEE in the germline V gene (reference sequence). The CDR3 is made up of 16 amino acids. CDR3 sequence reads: CASSSGTSGSPGELFF. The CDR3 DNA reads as TGTGCCAGCAGCTCGGGGACTAGCGGGAGCCCCGGGGAGCTGTTTTTT.

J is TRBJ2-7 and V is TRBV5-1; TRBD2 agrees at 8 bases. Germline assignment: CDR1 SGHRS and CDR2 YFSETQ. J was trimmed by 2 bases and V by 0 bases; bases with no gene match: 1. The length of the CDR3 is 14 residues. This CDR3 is CASSLAGGPYEQYF. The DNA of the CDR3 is TGCGCCAGCAGCTTGGCGGGAGGGCCCTACGAGCAGTACTTC.

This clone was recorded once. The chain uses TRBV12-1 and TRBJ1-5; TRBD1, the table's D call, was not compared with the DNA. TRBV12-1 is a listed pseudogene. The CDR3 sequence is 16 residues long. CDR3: CASSSGGSEGNQPQHF. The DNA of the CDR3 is TGTGCCAGCAGCTCAGGGGGCTCCGAGGGCAATCAGCCCCAGCATTTT.

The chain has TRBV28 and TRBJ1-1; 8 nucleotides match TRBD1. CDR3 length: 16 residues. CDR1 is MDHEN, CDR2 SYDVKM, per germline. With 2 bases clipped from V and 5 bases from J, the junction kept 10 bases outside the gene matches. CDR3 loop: CASSLRGQGSWTEAFF. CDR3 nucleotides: TGTGCCAGCAGTTTAAGAGGACAGGGCTCGTGGACTGAAGCTTTCTTT.

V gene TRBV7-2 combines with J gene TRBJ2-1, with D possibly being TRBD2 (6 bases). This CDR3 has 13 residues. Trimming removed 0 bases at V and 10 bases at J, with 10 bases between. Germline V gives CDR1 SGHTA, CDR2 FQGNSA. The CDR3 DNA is TGTGCCAGCAGCTTAGCGGGTCGGGGGGAGCAGTTCTTC. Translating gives CASSLAGRGEQFF.

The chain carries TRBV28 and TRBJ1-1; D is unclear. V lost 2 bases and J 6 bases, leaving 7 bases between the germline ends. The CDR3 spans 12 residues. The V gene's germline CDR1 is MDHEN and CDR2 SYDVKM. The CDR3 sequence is CASSLGGPEAFF. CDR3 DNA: TGTGCCAGCAGTTTAGGTGGACCTGAAGCTTTCTTT. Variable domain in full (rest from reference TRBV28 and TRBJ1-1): DVKVTQSSRYLVKRTGEKVFLECVQDMDHENMFWYRQDPGLGLRLIYFSYDVKMKEKGDIPEGYSVSREKKERFSLILESASTNQTSMYLCASSLGGPEAFFGQGTRLTVV.

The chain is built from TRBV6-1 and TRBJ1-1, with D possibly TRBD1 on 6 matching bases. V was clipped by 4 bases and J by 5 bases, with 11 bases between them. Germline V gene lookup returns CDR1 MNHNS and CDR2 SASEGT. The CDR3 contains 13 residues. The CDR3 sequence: CASSVDQGTEAFF. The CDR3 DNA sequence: TGTGCCAGCAGTGTGGACCAGGGGACTGAAGCTTTCTTT.

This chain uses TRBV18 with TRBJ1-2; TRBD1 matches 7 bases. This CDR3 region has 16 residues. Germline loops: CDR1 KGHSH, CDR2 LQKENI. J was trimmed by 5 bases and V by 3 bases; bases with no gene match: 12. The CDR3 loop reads CASSPARDSYRYGYTF. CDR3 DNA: TGTGCCAGCTCACCTGCCCGGGACAGCTATCGGTATGGCTACACCTTC.

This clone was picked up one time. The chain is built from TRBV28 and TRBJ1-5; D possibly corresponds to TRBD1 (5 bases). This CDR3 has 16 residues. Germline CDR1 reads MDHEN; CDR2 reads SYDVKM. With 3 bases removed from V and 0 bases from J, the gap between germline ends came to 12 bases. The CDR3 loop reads CASSFGGRGSNQPQHF. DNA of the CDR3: TGTGCCAGCAGTTTTGGGGGACGGGGTAGCAATCAGCCCCAGCATTTT.